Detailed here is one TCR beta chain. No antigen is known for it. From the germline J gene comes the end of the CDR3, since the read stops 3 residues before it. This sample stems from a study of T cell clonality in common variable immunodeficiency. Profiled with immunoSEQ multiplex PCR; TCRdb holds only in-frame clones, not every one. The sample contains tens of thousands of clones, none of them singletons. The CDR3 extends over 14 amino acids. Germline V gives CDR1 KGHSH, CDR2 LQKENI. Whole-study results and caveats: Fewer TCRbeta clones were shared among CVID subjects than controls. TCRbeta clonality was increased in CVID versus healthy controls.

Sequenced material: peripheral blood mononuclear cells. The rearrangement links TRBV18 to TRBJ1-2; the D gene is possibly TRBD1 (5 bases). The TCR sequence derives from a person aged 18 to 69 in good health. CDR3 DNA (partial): TGTGCCAGCTCACCGCGTGAGACAGTGGGCGGC. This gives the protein CASSPRETVGG. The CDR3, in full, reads CASSPRETVGGYTF. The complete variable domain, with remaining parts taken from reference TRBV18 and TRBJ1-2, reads NAGVMQNPRHLVRRRGQEARLRCSPMKGHSHVYWYRQLPEEGLKFMVYLQKENIIDESGMPKERFSAEFPKEGPSILRIQQVVRGDSAAYFCASSPRETVGGYTFGSGTRLTVV.